This T cell receptor (beta chain) was recovered during a study of PD-1 blockade in classical Hodgkin lymphoma. Overall study: The nivolumab dose that patients received was 3 mg/kg, given intravenously every 2 weeks.

Study findings and constraints: With CD4+ cells, TCR diversity rose significantly by C4D1, but not with CD8+ cells. Newly diagnosed and completely responding patients shared comparable baseline diversity.

There are 16 residues in the CDR3. The germline V gene has CDR1 SGDLS and CDR2 YYNGEE. V shed 3 bases, J shed 6 bases, and the junction held 10 bases outside the gene matches. Generated by immunoSEQ multiplex PCR, the TCRdb table keeps only in-frame clones and is missing some. There are about 60,000 clones in the sample; about 89% occur only once, and 10% to 13% lies in the top ten. Worth noting for this clone: Its antigen is as yet unknown.

The time point here: cycle 4 day 1 (C4D1), after more than five weeks of nivolumab. Every one of the patients relapsed after autologous stem cell transplantation (brentuximab vedotin exposure was variable). Patients' outcomes at their best amounted to complete response, partial response or progressive disease. The chain recombines TRBV9 with TRBJ1-2, with 11 nucleotides matching TRBD1. The material sequenced was peripheral blood mononuclear cells (PBMCs), taken before the fourth cycle of nivolumab. This clonotype was obtained from a human donor with classical Hodgkin lymphoma. The DNA for the CDR3 is TGTGCCAGCAGCGGATGGACAGGGGGCGTTTCGGATGGCTACACCTTC. It specifies CASSGWTGGVSDGYTF.